A selection of T cell receptor beta chains follows, all from one sample in a study of T cell responses to AZD1222 COVID-19 vaccine. Sequencing used immunoSEQ multiplex PCR; TCRdb keeps in-frame clones, though not all of them. The table includes about 120,000 clones, around 87% detected once. Sequenced here: peripheral blood, sampled on day 0 of AZD1222 vaccination. The receptors shown here come from an adult in good health. Each CDR3 is given with its conserved first and last residue. D genes are given only for firm matches. Some rows have no size entry. The others give once, few or many, or a class for an expanded clone.

cdr3_aa cdr3_nt d_call v_call clone_size j_call
CASTHGRSGGYTF TGTGCCAGCACCCACGGGAGGAGTGGCGGCTACACCTTC NA TRBV12-3/TRBV12-4 NA TRBJ1-2
CASRNERQGTNSPLHF TGTGCCAGCAGGAACGAGAGACAGGGGACTAATTCACCCCTCCACTTT TRBD1 TRBV5-4 NA TRBJ1-6
CASWTRGFSYEQYF TGTGCCAGCTGGACGCGGGGGTTCTCCTACGAGCAGTACTTC TRBD2 TRBV5-6 NA TRBJ2-7
CASSLVPRRGYTF TGTGCCAGCAGCTTAGTCCCCAGGAGGGGCTACACCTTC NA TRBV11-1 NA TRBJ1-2
CASLILEGAQRKAFF TGTGCCAGCTTGATACTGGAGGGGGCGCAAAGAAAAGCTTTCTTT TRBD1 TRBV18 NA TRBJ1-1
CASSHKEQGGHSGANVLTF TGTGCCAGCAGCCACAAAGAACAGGGAGGGCACTCTGGGGCCAACGTCCTGACTTTC NA TRBV4-2 once TRBJ2-6
CSASLRRGGQDEQYF TGCAGTGCTAGTTTGCGGCGGGGGGGCCAGGACGAGCAGTACTTC TRBD2 TRBV20-1 NA TRBJ2-7
CASSFWDSLGEQYF TGTGCCAGCAGCTTTTGGGACTCCCTAGGGGAGCAGTACTTC NA TRBV9 NA TRBJ2-7
CASSSSAADTQYF TGTGCCAGCAGCTCCTCCGCGGCGGATACGCAGTATTTT NA TRBV7-3 NA TRBJ2-3
CASSKPGGPQYF TGTGCCAGCAGCAAACCGGGCGGACCACAGTACTTC NA TRBV11-3 NA TRBJ2-4
CASSLRRRNEQYF TGTGCCAGCAGCTTGCGACGGCGAAACGAGCAGTACTTC NA TRBV5-4 NA TRBJ2-7
CASSDQAAWQDEAFF TGTGCCAGCAGTGATCAGGCAGCTTGGCAGGATGAAGCTTTCTTT NA TRBV6-1 NA TRBJ1-1
CASRREGNTEAFF TGTGCCAGCCGGCGAGAGGGGAACACTGAAGCTTTCTTT NA TRBV6-5 NA TRBJ1-1
CASSALPQRSTDTQYF TGTGCCAGCAGCGCCTTGCCCCAGCGGAGCACAGATACGCAGTATTTT NA TRBV9 NA TRBJ2-3
CASFALGQDYGYTF TGTGCCAGCTTTGCATTAGGACAGGATTATGGCTACACCTTC TRBD1 TRBV28 NA TRBJ1-2
CAISRTSGGAGTQYF TGTGCCATCAGCCGTACTAGCGGGGGGGCGGGTACGCAGTATTTT TRBD2 TRBV10-3 once TRBJ2-3
CASSLDSGGSSYEQYF TGCGCCAGCAGCTTGGATTCCGGGGGGTCCTCCTACGAGCAGTACTTC TRBD2 TRBV5-1 NA TRBJ2-7
CATSDPGLGETQYF TGTGCCACCAGTGATCCCGGACTAGGGGAGACCCAGTACTTC TRBD2 TRBV24-1 NA TRBJ2-5
CASSDREANYGYTF TGTGCCAGTAGCGACAGGGAGGCGAACTATGGCTACACCTTC TRBD1 TRBV19 NA TRBJ1-2
CASSDDPSYGYTF TGTGCCAGCAGCGACGACCCCTCCTATGGCTACACCTTC NA TRBV2 NA TRBJ1-2
CASSTFLSSYEQYF TGTGCCAGTAGTACTTTTTTGAGCTCCTACGAGCAGTACTTC NA TRBV19 NA TRBJ2-7
CASSFGTDTDTQYF TGTGCCAGCAGCTTCGGGACGGACACAGATACGCAGTATTTT NA TRBV9 few TRBJ2-3
CASSIVEGSFFGYTF TGTGCCAGTAGTATTGTCGAGGGCTCCTTTTTCGGCTACACCTTC NA TRBV19 NA TRBJ1-2